Given below is one T cell receptor beta chain in context. This CDR3 has 17 residues. After removal of 2 bases from V and 6 bases from J, the junction contained 12 bases not matched to a gene. In germline, CDR1 is SGHTA, CDR2 FQGNSA. The record originates from a study of T cell changes during pregnancy in multiple sclerosis. Here immunoSEQ multiplex PCR was the method, and the copy in TCRdb shows in-frame clones only, minus some. The sample records 90,000 to 95,000 clones, under 95% being singletons. Specimen: peripheral blood, collected before pregnancy. This TCR was recovered from a female donor with multiple sclerosis, enrolled in a pregnancy study. The chain carries TRBV7-2 and TRBJ1-5, with 8 positions matching TRBD1. The CDR3 region is CASSLFGQGALSQPQHF. The CDR3 DNA sequence: TGTGCCAGCAGCTTATTTGGACAGGGCGCGTTGAGTCAGCCCCAGCATTTT.